The 25 T cell receptor beta chains presented below share a single source sample, sequenced in a study of type 1 regulatory T cells. No antigen has been assigned to these receptors. TCRdb redid the calling of the reads with MiXCR, one entry per CDR3 protein. The table lists 55,000 to 65,000 distinct CDR3 sequences, 62% of them singletons. The specimen was cultured non-Tr1 T cells, either the whole culture or a sorted T cell fraction (not recorded which). All receptors derive from a human donor in good health.

The chain recombines TRBV19 with TRBJ2-1, with a possible D match to TRBD1 (5 bases). Trimming took off 5 bases at V and 10 bases at J, with 24 bases between the two ends. Germline CDR1 and CDR2: LNHDA and SQIVND (reference sequence). The CDR3 extends over 16 amino acids. CDR3 coding DNA: TGTGCCAGTAGTCAAACCACCAAAAAAGGGGTGGAGGAGCAGTTCTTC. It codes for CASSQTTKKGVEEQFF. Variable domain in full (rest from reference TRBV19 and TRBJ2-1): DGGITQSPKYLFRKEGQNVTLSCEQNLNHDAMYWYRQDPGQGLRLIYYSQIVNDFQKGDIAEGYSVSREKKESFPLTVTSAQKNPTAFYLCASSQTTKKGVEEQFFGPGTRLTVL.

V gene TRBV19 combines with J gene TRBJ2-1; D not resolved. Trimming removed 8 bases from V and 0 bases from J, with 5 bases in between. Per the germline V gene, CDR1 is LNHDA and CDR2 is SQIVND (reference sequence). There are 12 residues in the CDR3. CDR3 residues: CASLSSYNEQFF. In DNA form, the CDR3 reads TGTGCCAGTCTCAGCTCCTACAATGAGCAGTTCTTC.

This clonotype has only one observation. The chain recombines TRBV5-5 with TRBJ1-1, with D hard to call. There are 12 residues in the CDR3. From germline, CDR1 is SGHKS and CDR2 YYEKEE (reference sequence). Trimming left V 4 bases short and J 3 bases short, with 7 bases between. CDR3 loop: CASSPRDTEAFF. The CDR3 DNA is TGTGCCAGCAGCCCTCGGGACACTGAAGCTTTCTTT. Full variable domain (outside the CDR3, taken from reference TRBV5-5 and TRBJ1-1): DAGVTQSPTHLIKTRGQQVTLRCSPISGHKSVSWYQQVLGQGPQFIFQYYEKEERGRGNFPDRFSARQFPNYSSELNVNALLLGDSALYLCASSPRDTEAFFGQGTRLTVV.

The chain links TRBV27 to TRBJ2-2, with 8 positions matching TRBD2. This CDR3 comprises 18 residues. The V and J ends lost 2 bases and 2 bases, in that order; junction bases with no gene match: 10. Per germline, CDR1 MNHEY and CDR2 SMNVEV (reference sequence). This CDR3 is CASSLMRAGALNTGELFF. The CDR3 DNA reads TGTGCCAGCAGTTTAATGCGAGCGGGAGCTCTTAACACCGGGGAGCTGTTTTTT.

The chain uses TRBV10-2 and TRBJ1-3, with TRBD1 matching 8 bases. V gave up 6 bases and J gave up 0 bases; unmatched junction bases: 4. CDR1 is WSHSY and CDR2 is SAAADI in the germline V gene. This CDR3 has 15 residues. CDR3 bases: TGCGCCAGCAGCCTGACAGGGGACTCTGGAAACACCATATATTTT. Residues: CASSLTGDSGNTIYF.

This clonotype was seen just once. The rearrangement uses TRBV19 and TRBJ2-1, with D tentatively TRBD2 (5 bases). CDR3 size: 13 residues. Germline CDR1 and CDR2: LNHDA and SQIVND (reference sequence). The V end was cut by 6 bases, the J end by 5 bases, with 11 bases between. CDR3 residues: CASRWTENNEQFF. CDR3 DNA sequence: TGTGCCAGTAGATGGACTGAGAACAATGAGCAGTTCTTC.

In its sample, this clonotype is medium-sized (0.01 to 0.1%). The chain carries TRBV27 and TRBJ2-7, with D perhaps matching TRBD1 (6 bases). The CDR3 loop spans 15 amino acids. CDR1 and CDR2 from the germline V gene are MNHEY and SMNVEV (reference sequence). Trimming left V 0 bases short and J 6 bases short, with 15 bases between. CDR3 DNA sequence: TGTGCCAGCAGTTTATCTAGGACAGCGAAGGGCGAGCAGTACTTC. This sequence encodes CASSLSRTAKGEQYF.

Only a few counts were recorded for this clonotype. The chain recombines TRBV20-1 with TRBJ2-3, with TRBD2 matching 12 bases. The V segment lost 3 bases and the J segment 5 bases; nucleotides outside the gene matches: 6. Germline V gene sequence: CDR1 DFQATT, CDR2 SNEGSKA (reference sequence). This CDR3 has 15 amino acids. CDR3 amino acids: CSASWKGLAGDTQYF. CDR3 nucleotides: TGCAGTGCTAGTTGGAAGGGACTAGCGGGAGATACGCAGTATTTT.

The gene calls are TRBV11-2 and TRBJ2-5, with a tentative D call TRBD2 (7 bases). V was cut by 5 bases and J by 7 bases, with 14 bases left in between. The CDR3 is 13 amino acids. Germline assignment: CDR1 SGHAT and CDR2 FQNNGV. The CDR3 sequence is CASSPIRGGTQYF. DNA of the CDR3: TGTGCCAGCAGCCCCATAAGGGGGGGGACCCAGTACTTC. Full variable domain (missing parts from reference TRBV11-2 and TRBJ2-5): EAGVAQSPRYKIIEKRQSVAFWCNPISGHATLYWYQQILGQGPKLLIQFQNNGVVDDSQLPKDRFSAERLKGVDSTLKIQPAKLEDSAVYLCASSPIRGGTQYFGPGTRLLVL.

This sequence joins TRBV27 and TRBJ2-7, with 9 bases lining up with TRBD1. V was pared by 8 bases and J by 3 bases, with 11 bases of the junction left unmatched. The CDR3 is made up of 15 amino acids. CDR1 is MNHEY, CDR2 SMNVEV, per germline (reference sequence). DNA of the CDR3: TGTGCCAGCCCCCCGGGGAGGGACAGGGTCTACGAGCAGTACTTC. Amino acids: CASPPGRDRVYEQYF.

The chain recombines TRBV27 with TRBJ2-7; TRBD2 is a possible D gene (6 bases). The CDR3 covers 15 residues. Germline V CDR1 and CDR2: MNHEY, SMNVEV (reference sequence). Trimming shortened V by 6 bases and J by 2 bases, and 17 bases separated the two germline ends. The CDR3 here is CASSRKASDTYEQYF. The DNA for the CDR3 is TGTGCCAGCAGCAGGAAGGCTAGCGACACCTACGAGCAGTACTTC.

In its sample, this clonotype was seen a few times. The V gene is TRBV6-5, the J gene TRBJ1-1; 8 bases map to TRBD1. The CDR3 has 13 residues. V was pared by 6 bases and J by 7 bases, with 7 bases of the junction left unmatched. CDR1 is MNHEY, CDR2 SVGAGI, per germline. CDR3 nucleotides: TGTGCCAGCAGCTCAGGGGGCGAAGGTGAAGCTTTCTTT. It is translated as CASSSGGEGEAFF.

V gene TRBV5-1 combines with J gene TRBJ2-1, with 9 bases matching TRBD2. The trim removed 2 bases at V and 3 bases at J, leaving 3 bases unmatched. There are 15 residues in the CDR3. Per the germline V gene, CDR1 is SGHRS and CDR2 is YFSETQ. The CDR3 bases are TGCGCCAGCAGCTTTGCTAGCGGGATCTACAATGAGCAGTTCTTC. It encodes CASSFASGIYNEQFF.

The J gene is TRBJ2-5, the V gene TRBV6-1, with D perhaps TRBD2 (6 bases). The CDR3 sequence is 15 residues long. The ends were cut back, 1 base at V and 5 bases at J, with 14 bases in the middle. Germline-derived CDR1 and CDR2 are MNHNS and SASEGT. The CDR3 loop is CASSEVLGGEETQYF. In nucleotides, the CDR3 is TGTGCCAGCAGTGAAGTTTTGGGAGGTGAGGAGACCCAGTACTTC.

This chain links TRBV12-5 with TRBJ1-5; 8 nucleotides line up with TRBD1. The junction had 5 bases not matched to a gene; V was cut back by 3 bases and J by 7 bases. CDR3 length: 14 amino acids. In germline, CDR1 is LGHNT, CDR2 FRNRAP. CDR3 in amino acids: CASGLSGGGQPQHF. The CDR3 DNA follows: TGTGCTAGTGGTTTATCAGGGGGCGGGCAGCCCCAGCATTTT. Using reference TRBV12-5 and TRBJ1-5 for the parts outside the CDR3, the full variable domain is DARVTQTPRHKVTEMGQEVTMRCQPILGHNTVFWYRQTMMQGLELLAYFRNRAPLDDSGMPKDRFSAEMPDATLATLKIQPSEPRDSAVYFCASGLSGGGQPQHFGDGTRLSIL.

A few counts support this clonotype. The chain joins TRBV6-2 or TRBV6-3 to TRBJ2-7, with D possibly matching TRBD1 (5 bases). Germline V gives CDR1 MNHEY, CDR2 SVGEGT. The V and J ends lost 2 bases and 3 bases respectively, with 11 bases between them. This CDR3 spans 14 amino acids. In DNA, the CDR3 is TGTGCCAGCAGTTACAGCAGGGTATACTACGAGCAGTACTTC. Protein product: CASSYSRVYYEQYF.

The chain has TRBV12-3 or TRBV12-4 and TRBJ2-1; D could derive from TRBD1 or TRBD2 (5 bases each). Trimming took 5 bases from V and 10 from J, leaving 15 bases between them. The CDR3 extends over 13 amino acids. DNA of the CDR3: TGTGCCAGCAGTAACCGGGACGTCGGAGAGCAGTTCTTC. This codes for CASSNRDVGEQFF.

The chain links TRBV4-1 to TRBJ2-3; a possible D gene is TRBD2 (5 bases). CDR1 and CDR2 (germline): MGHRA, YSYEKL. The CDR3 spans 16 residues. V lost 4 bases and J 0 bases, leaving 14 bases between the germline ends. The CDR3 sequence: CASSPGVEASTDTQYF. CDR3 in DNA: TGCGCCAGCAGCCCCGGGGTGGAAGCTAGCACAGATACGCAGTATTTT.

This clonotype is medium-sized in the sample. Written as DNA, the CDR3 is TGCAGTGCTTACCGAGCGGAAAGCTCCTACAATGAGCAGTTCTTC. Amino acid sequence: CSAYRAESSYNEQFF. The chain employs TRBV20-1 and TRBJ2-1, with D perhaps matching TRBD2 (5 bases). With 5 bases removed from V and 0 bases from J, the gap between germline ends came to 14 bases. Germline lookup yields CDR1 DFQATT and CDR2 SNEGSKA (reference sequence). The CDR3 extends over 15 amino acids.

As regards this clonotype: As the CDR3 is not closed by the conserved phenylalanine or tryptophan, this likely results from a read error. This rearrangement joins TRBV4-1 to TRBJ2-7; 7 bases match TRBD2. Trimming cost V 5 bases and J 0 bases; bases outside gene matches: 1. The length of the CDR3 is 13 residues. CDR1 is MGHRA and CDR2 is YSYEKL in the germline V gene. Written as DNA, the CDR3 is TGCGCCAGCAGCGGCGGGAGCTCCTACGAGCAGTACTAC. Protein: CASSGGSSYEQYY.

The J gene is TRBJ2-4, the V gene TRBV20-1; 7 positions agree with TRBD1. Germline CDR1 and CDR2: DFQATT and SNEGSKA (reference sequence). V lost 5 bases to trimming and J lost 8 bases; unmatched junction nucleotides: 12. The CDR3 is made up of 14 amino acids. CDR3 nucleotides: TGCAGTGCTTCCCCGGCACAGGGGAAGGACATTCAGTACTTC. Its translation: CSASPAQGKDIQYF.

V usage is TRBV10-3 and J usage is TRBJ1-1; D is ambiguous. V was pared by 6 bases and J by 3 bases, with 8 bases between. CDR3 length: 12 amino acids. Germline V gene lookup returns CDR1 ENHRY and CDR2 SYGVKD. DNA for the CDR3: TGTGCCATCAGGTCTTTTGACACTGAAGCTTTCTTT. Its protein is CAIRSFDTEAFF.

The V and J genes are TRBV5-1 and TRBJ2-1; 7 bases match TRBD2. V dropped 1 base and J dropped 2; count of bases not matched to a gene: 3. Per the germline V gene, CDR1 is SGHRS and CDR2 is YFSETQ. The length of the CDR3 is 15 residues. The CDR3 here is CASSLSGNTYNEQFF. The DNA of the CDR3 is TGCGCCAGCAGCTTGAGCGGGAACACCTACAATGAGCAGTTCTTC.

V gene TRBV6-5 combines with J gene TRBJ2-5; D is perhaps TRBD1 (5 bases). V was trimmed by 6 bases and J by 2 bases, leaving 13 bases between them. This CDR3 has 14 amino acids. Germline-derived CDR1 and CDR2 are MNHEY and SVGAGI. The CDR3: CASSFSTVQETQYF. Written as DNA, the CDR3 is TGTGCCAGCAGCTTCTCGACAGTACAAGAGACCCAGTACTTC.

The gene calls are TRBV27 and TRBJ1-1, with D perhaps TRBD1 (6 bases). V shed 0 bases and J shed 2 bases, with 7 bases lying between them. Germline CDR1 is MNHEY and CDR2 is SMNVEV (reference sequence). This CDR3 is built from 14 residues. The CDR3: CASSLSGANTEAFF. CDR3 nucleotide sequence: TGTGCCAGCAGTTTATCGGGGGCTAACACTGAAGCTTTCTTT.